This T cell receptor beta chain was obtained from a study of Tregs in tolerant kidney transplant recipients. TCRdb keeps only in-frame clones here, not all; method: immunoSEQ multiplex PCR. The sample carries 90,000 to 130,000 clones, 90% recorded once. Germline lookup yields CDR1 LNHDA and CDR2 SQIVND (reference sequence). V shed 4 bases and J 1 base; nucleotides not matched to a gene: 13. CDR3 size: 19 residues. This sequence originates from a human donor who received a combined kidney and bone marrow transplant. This chain joins TRBV19 and TRBJ2-3, with 11 bases matching TRBD1. Material: CD4+ T cells from blood, obtained before the transplant. The CDR3: CASSRGTGGRLSGTDTQYF. CDR3 coding DNA: TGTGCCAGTAGTAGAGGGACAGGGGGTCGGTTGTCCGGCACAGATACGCAGTATTTT.